The 6 T cell receptor beta chains reported below all come from one sample, sequenced in a study of blood T cell repertoires in COVID-19. The method was immunoSEQ multiplex PCR; TCRdb's version includes in-frame clones alone and lacks a portion of them. The table lists about 430,000 clones, about 90% of them singletons. Specimen: peripheral blood. The receptor source for this set is a man aged 18 to 29 with COVID-19, enrolled during active disease.

V gene TRBV5-1 combines with J gene TRBJ2-7; the match to TRBD2 covers 9 bases. This CDR3 has 14 residues. The germline gives CDR1 SGHRS, CDR2 YFSETQ. V lost 3 bases to trimming and J lost 6 bases; unmatched junction nucleotides: 7. The CDR3: CASSSEAGGREQYF. CDR3 bases: TGCGCCAGCAGCTCCGAAGCGGGAGGTCGCGAGCAGTACTTC.

The chain uses TRBV2 and TRBJ2-3; D remains unclear. Trimming pared 1 base from V and 2 bases from J, leaving 7 bases between. The germline V gene encodes CDR1 SNHLY and CDR2 FYNNEI. The CDR3 is 14 residues long. In nucleotides, the CDR3 is TGTGCCAGCAGTGAAGGTAGATACACAGATACGCAGTATTTT. It yields the protein CASSEGRYTDTQYF.

The chain couples TRBV15 to TRBJ2-7; D is perhaps TRBD2 (7 bases). Trimming removed 9 bases at V and 2 bases at J, with 11 bases between. This CDR3 is 12 amino acids long. The germline V gene has CDR1 LNHNV and CDR2 YYDKDF (reference sequence). CDR3 amino acids: CATRGGTYEQYF. CDR3 coding DNA: TGTGCCACAAGGGGGGGAACCTACGAGCAGTACTTC.

This chain joins TRBV21-1 and TRBJ2-2; TRBD2 is the table's D call and was not checked against the DNA. TRBV21-1 represents a pseudogene. CDR3 length: 15 residues. This chain's CDR3 is CASTGTSGSPGELFF. The CDR3 DNA reads TGTGCCAGCACCGGGACTAGCGGGAGTCCCGGGGAGCTGTTTTTT.

The genes are TRBV28 and TRBJ1-3, with 10 nucleotides matching TRBD1. The CDR3 totals 15 residues. Germline V gene sequence: CDR1 MDHEN, CDR2 SYDVKM. Trimming at V came to 3 bases and at J to 4 bases, leaving 3 bases not matched to a gene. CDR3 sequence (DNA): TGTGCCAGCAGTTTCCCGGGACAGGGGGGAAACACCATATATTTT. Residues: CASSFPGQGGNTIYF. Full variable domain (remainder filled in from reference TRBV28 and TRBJ1-3): DVKVTQSSRYLVKRTGEKVFLECVQDMDHENMFWYRQDPGLGLRLIYFSYDVKMKEKGDIPEGYSVSREKKERFSLILESASTNQTSMYLCASSFPGQGGNTIYFGEGSWLTVV.

The chain carries TRBV19 and TRBJ1-5, with 9 nucleotides matching TRBD1. V lost 4 bases, J lost 7 bases, and 8 bases stayed unmatched. Per germline, CDR1 LNHDA and CDR2 SQIVND (reference sequence). The CDR3 extends over 15 amino acids. The CDR3 nucleotides read TGTGCCAGTAGTAGAAGGACAGGGGCGGCGCAGCCCCAGCATTTT. Encoded protein: CASSRRTGAAQPQHF.